This T cell receptor (beta chain) was sequenced during a study of blood T cell repertoires in COVID-19. Study summary: Donors in the United States, Italy and Spain gave samples during acute or convalescent COVID-19.

The CDR3 runs to 15 residues. In germline, CDR1 is MDHEN, CDR2 SYDVKM. V dropped 3 bases and J dropped 4; count of bases not matched to a gene: 5. Assay used: immunoSEQ multiplex PCR; TCRdb lists only in-frame clones, some missing. The sample has approximately 260,000 clones; around 84% are singletons. A COVID-19 case had been met by exposed participants during the 2 weeks before study entry. This chain links TRBV28 with TRBJ1-2; 10 bases line up with TRBD1. Sequencing was performed on PBMCs or T cells enriched from blood (not recorded which). This receptor was taken from a woman aged 45-65 years who had been exposed to COVID-19. The CDR3 nucleotides read TGTGCCAGCAGTTTTGGACAGGGGGTTACCTATGGCTACACCTTC. It codes for CASSFGQGVTYGYTF.